A selection of T cell receptor beta chains follows, all from one sample in a study of cytomegalovirus exposure and HLA in healthy donors. Repertoires were generated with immunoSEQ multiplex PCR, while TCRdb's copy carries only in-frame clones and drops some. The sample lists under 200,000 clones, just under 80% occurring once. Sequencing input: PBMCs. The origin of the receptors is a young man in good health and CMV-seronegative. Both conserved end residues are part of each CDR3. A D gene is named only where the DNA matches it firmly. Size values are once, few and many counts, or a class for expanded clones, and some rows have none.

v_call	clone_size	d_call	j_call	cdr3_aa	cdr3_nt
TRBV28	NA	NA	TRBJ2-2	CASAGRPAETGELFF	TGTGCCAGCGCCGGTCGACCTGCGGAGACCGGGGAGCTGTTTTTT
TRBV11-2	NA	NA	TRBJ2-5	CASSFAGEETQYF	TGTGCCAGCAGCTTCGCAGGCGAAGAGACCCAGTACTTC
TRBV11-2	NA	NA	TRBJ2-3	CASSLDLASRVTDTQYF	TGTGCCAGCAGCTTAGATCTGGCTAGTCGGGTCACAGATACGCAGTATTTT
TRBV7-2	NA	TRBD2	TRBJ2-2	CASSLRLADGELFF	TGTGCCAGCAGCTTAAGACTAGCGGACGGGGAGCTGTTTTTT
TRBV4-1	NA	TRBD2	TRBJ2-5	CASRMTGLGAGEETQYF	TGCGCCAGCCGAATGACAGGTCTTGGAGCGGGGGAAGAGACCCAGTACTTC
TRBV2	once	TRBD1	TRBJ2-7	CASRPDWDRSFYEQYF	TGTGCCAGCAGACCAGATTGGGACAGGAGTTTCTACGAGCAGTACTTC
TRBV7-6	NA	NA	TRBJ2-5	CASSLAGLQETQYF	TGTGCCAGCAGCTTAGCGGGACTTCAAGAGACCCAGTACTTC
TRBV28	NA	TRBD1	TRBJ2-5	CASSWDRGRGETQYF	TGTGCCAGCAGTTGGGACAGGGGGCGTGGAGAGACCCAGTACTTC
TRBV25-1	NA	NA	TRBJ1-2	CASSEFQGSYTF	TGTGCCAGCAGTGAATTCCAGGGGAGCTACACCTTC
TRBV18	NA	TRBD1	TRBJ2-2	CASSPDRVAAGELFF	TGTGCCAGCTCACCCGACAGGGTCGCGGCCGGGGAGCTGTTTTTT
TRBV7-2	NA	NA	TRBJ2-7	CASSPGNGYEQYF	TGTGCCAGCAGCCCAGGGAACGGGTACGAGCAGTACTTC
TRBV9	NA	TRBD1	TRBJ2-5	CASSPRTGEETQYF	TGTGCCAGCAGCCCAAGGACAGGGGAAGAGACCCAGTACTTC
TRBV25-1	NA	NA	TRBJ2-7	CASSEYGAQSSYEQYF	TGTGCCAGCAGTGAATATGGGGCACAATCCTCCTACGAGCAGTACTTC
TRBV5-4	NA	NA	TRBJ2-1	CASRKGQLNEQFF	TGTGCCAGCAGAAAGGGACAACTCAATGAGCAGTTCTTC
TRBV10-3	NA	NA	TRBJ2-5	CAISALGNQGEETQYF	TGTGCCATCAGCGCCTTAGGAAACCAAGGGGAAGAGACCCAGTACTTC
TRBV30	NA	NA	TRBJ2-2	CAWVEGTLNTGELFF	TGTGCCTGGGTCGAGGGGACACTGAACACCGGGGAGCTGTTTTTT
TRBV5-4	NA	TRBD2	TRBJ2-1	CASRESGLADNEQFF	TGTGCCAGCAGAGAATCGGGACTAGCGGACAATGAGCAGTTCTTC
TRBV7-9	NA	TRBD1	TRBJ2-7	CASSFWTGGAGEQYF	TGTGCCAGCAGCTTTTGGACAGGGGGCGCGGGGGAGCAGTACTTC
TRBV30	NA	TRBD2	TRBJ2-1	CATLAGGYSYNEQFF	TGTGCTACGTTAGCGGGAGGCTACTCCTACAATGAGCAGTTCTTC
TRBV25-1	NA	TRBD1	TRBJ2-7	CASRLRGGTGEQYF	TGTGCCAGCAGACTCCGAGGGGGCACGGGCGAGCAGTACTTC
TRBV4-3	NA	NA	TRBJ1-1	CASSHQTGLNTEAFF	TGCGCCAGCAGCCACCAGACAGGCTTGAACACTGAAGCTTTCTTT
TRBV30	few	NA	TRBJ2-1	CAWGTPNEGNEQFF	TGTGCCTGGGGTACCCCGAACGAGGGAAATGAGCAGTTCTTC
TRBV30	few	NA	TRBJ2-7	CAWAVQGGKDEQYF	TGTGCCTGGGCGGTACAGGGTGGCAAGGACGAGCAGTACTTC
TRBV29-1	NA	NA	TRBJ2-7	CSVGSGDHEQYF	TGCAGCGTTGGGTCGGGGGACCACGAGCAGTACTTC
TRBV6-5	NA	TRBD1	TRBJ1-1	CASSRDSLINPEAFF	TGTGCCAGCAGTCGGGACAGCCTAATCAACCCCGAAGCTTTCTTT
TRBV9	NA	TRBD2	TRBJ2-5	CASSVGGSVETQYF	TGTGCCAGCAGCGTAGGCGGGAGCGTAGAGACCCAGTACTTC
TRBV7-2	NA	NA	TRBJ1-5	CASSRHHTVWDQPQHF	TGTGCCAGCAGCCGACATCATACGGTGTGGGATCAGCCCCAGCATTTT
TRBV2	NA	NA	TRBJ2-1	CASSPTQKLSYNEQFF	TGTGCCAGCAGTCCCACACAGAAACTTTCCTACAATGAGCAGTTCTTC
TRBV7-8	NA	NA	TRBJ2-7	CASSLGTAQNSYEQYF	TGTGCCAGCAGCTTAGGGACAGCTCAAAATTCCTACGAGCAGTACTTC
TRBV19	NA	NA	TRBJ1-6	CASSIVGGGNSPLHF	TGTGCCAGTAGTATAGTCGGGGGGGGTAATTCACCCCTCCACTTT
TRBV7-3	once	TRBD1	TRBJ1-2	CASSSTGGGNYGYTF	TGTGCCAGCAGCTCTACAGGGGGAGGGAACTATGGCTACACCTTC
TRBV30	NA	NA	TRBJ2-7	CAWRANLGQGGTYEQYF	TGTGCCTGGAGGGCCAACCTCGGGCAGGGCGGGACCTACGAGCAGTACTTC
TRBV5-6	NA	NA	TRBJ1-3	CASSAVQGSGNTIYF	TGTGCCAGCAGCGCCGTACAGGGTTCCGGAAACACCATATATTTT
TRBV6-5	NA	NA	TRBJ2-5	CASSYSQGRETQYF	TGTGCCAGCAGTTACTCGCAGGGGCGGGAGACCCAGTACTTC
TRBV7-6	NA	TRBD2	TRBJ2-7	CASSLAGTSGPHVYEQYF	TGTGCCAGCAGCTTGGCTGGGACTAGCGGACCTCACGTCTACGAGCAGTACTTC
TRBV27	NA	NA	TRBJ2-3	CASSLTESSTDTQYF	TGTGCCAGCAGTTTAACCGAGTCTAGCACAGATACGCAGTATTTT
TRBV10-3	NA	TRBD2	TRBJ2-3	CATGAGLQPSTDTQYF	TGTGCCACCGGAGCGGGGCTGCAACCTAGCACAGATACGCAGTATTTT
TRBV30	NA	NA	TRBJ1-3	CAWSVHGASGNTIYF	TGTGCCTGGAGTGTACACGGAGCCTCTGGAAACACCATATATTTT
TRBV27	NA	NA	TRBJ1-5	CASSHYSNQPQHF	TGTGCCAGCAGTCACTATAGCAATCAGCCCCAGCATTTT
TRBV10-2	NA	TRBD1	TRBJ2-5	CASGQGEETQYF	TGCGCCAGTGGACAGGGGGAAGAGACCCAGTACTTC
TRBV5-8	few	NA	TRBJ1-2	CASPLDLSYTF	TGTGCCAGCCCTCTAGACTTGAGCTACACCTTC
TRBV5-1	NA	TRBD2	TRBJ2-3	CASSRTSGMSTDTQYF	TGCGCCAGCAGCCGTACTAGCGGGATGAGCACAGATACGCAGTATTTT
TRBV28	few	TRBD1	TRBJ2-7	CASSLSRTGRYEQYF	TGTGCCAGCAGTTTATCCAGGACAGGACGCTACGAGCAGTACTTC
TRBV30	NA	TRBD2	TRBJ2-1	CAWSHGGLVNEQFF	TGTGCCTGGAGTCATGGGGGACTAGTGAATGAGCAGTTCTTC
TRBV11-2	NA	NA	TRBJ2-3	CASSPPPISDTQYF	TGTGCCAGCAGCCCGCCCCCCATTAGTGATACGCAGTATTTT
TRBV5-1	NA	TRBD2	TRBJ2-1	CASSSGLAGVSYNEQFF	TGCGCCAGCAGCTCGGGACTAGCGGGAGTTTCATACAATGAGCAGTTCTTC
TRBV7-2	NA	NA	TRBJ2-7	CASSDLRADSRLEQYF	TGTGCCAGCAGCGACCTACGAGCGGACTCTCGACTCGAGCAGTACTTC
TRBV30	NA	TRBD1	TRBJ2-3	CAWKSGGQTDTQYF	TGTGCCTGGAAATCAGGGGGACAAACAGATACGCAGTATTTT
TRBV4-3	NA	TRBD2	TRBJ2-3	CASSQHLRTSGSSDTQYF	TGCGCCAGCAGCCAACACTTAAGGACTAGCGGGAGTTCGGATACGCAGTATTTT
TRBV2	NA	TRBD1	TRBJ1-1	CASRGQFNTEAFF	TGTGCCAGCCGGGGACAGTTCAACACTGAAGCTTTCTTT
TRBV30	NA	NA	TRBJ1-1	CAWSLSPEAFF	TGTGCCTGGAGTCTAAGCCCTGAAGCTTTCTTT
TRBV19	NA	NA	TRBJ2-3	CASRWAGTDTQYF	TGTGCCAGTAGATGGGCAGGCACAGATACGCAGTATTTT
TRBV11-2	NA	NA	TRBJ2-1	CASSLDMWGDGFF	TGTGCCAGCAGCTTAGATATGTGGGGGGACGGGTTCTTC
TRBV10-3	NA	NA	TRBJ2-2	CAISDRGTGELFF	TGTGCCATCAGTGACAGGGGCACCGGGGAGCTGTTTTTT
TRBV7-3	NA	NA	TRBJ1-2	CASTPGHNTLSDGYTF	TGTGCCAGCACACCGGGACACAATACGTTATCCGATGGCTACACCTTC
TRBV29-1	NA	NA	TRBJ1-1	CSVPDTTGNWGNTEAFF	TGCAGCGTTCCAGACACTACAGGGAATTGGGGGAACACTGAAGCTTTCTTT
TRBV14	few	NA	TRBJ1-2	CASSPWGGRGYTF	TGTGCCAGCAGCCCCTGGGGGGGTCGCGGCTACACCTTC
TRBV4-3	NA	NA	TRBJ1-2	CASSQVGRNYGYTF	TGCGCCAGCAGCCAAGTTGGCAGAAACTATGGCTACACCTTC
TRBV9	once	TRBD1	TRBJ1-3	CASSVVPPGQGAGNTIYF	TGTGCCAGCAGCGTAGTCCCCCCGGGACAGGGGGCTGGAAACACCATATATTTT